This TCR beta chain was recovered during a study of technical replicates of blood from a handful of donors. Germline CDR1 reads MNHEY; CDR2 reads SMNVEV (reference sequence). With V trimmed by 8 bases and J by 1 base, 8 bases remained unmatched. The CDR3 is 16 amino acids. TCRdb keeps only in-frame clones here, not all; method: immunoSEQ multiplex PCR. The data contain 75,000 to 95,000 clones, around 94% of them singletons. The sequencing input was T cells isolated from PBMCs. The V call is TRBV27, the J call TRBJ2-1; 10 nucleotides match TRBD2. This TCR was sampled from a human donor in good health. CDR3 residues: CASSILSGRSYNEQFF. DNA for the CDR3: TGTGCCAGCTCCATCCTTAGCGGGAGGTCCTACAATGAGCAGTTCTTC.